This entry is about one TCR beta chain. The antigen remains unidentified. These data come from a study of T-cell memory formation after mild COVID-19. Study observations and caveats: Mainly CM and EM harbored the contracting CD4+ clones; mainly EMRA harbored the CD8+ ones.

The V gene lost 1 base and the J gene lost 9 bases, with 6 bases spanning the gap. This CDR3 region has 12 residues. Amplification by 5'RACE using constant-segment primers produced TCR alpha and TCR beta cDNA libraries that carried sample barcodes and UMIs. One entry per CDR3 protein, called by TCRdb with MiXCR from the 5' RACE reads. The table lists about 57,000 distinct CDR3 sequences, 10% to 15% of them singletons. The V call is TRBV12-3 or TRBV12-4, the J call TRBJ2-2; D ambiguous. This clonotype originated in a man aged 18 to 29 who had mild COVID-19 (a few samples of this study predate the infection). Cell type and time point are not known. Specimen: PBMCs or a T cell subset sorted from them (not recorded which). The CDR3 loop is CASSLGSRELFF. The DNA of the CDR3 is TGTGCCAGCAGTTTAGGCAGCAGGGAGCTGTTTTTT.